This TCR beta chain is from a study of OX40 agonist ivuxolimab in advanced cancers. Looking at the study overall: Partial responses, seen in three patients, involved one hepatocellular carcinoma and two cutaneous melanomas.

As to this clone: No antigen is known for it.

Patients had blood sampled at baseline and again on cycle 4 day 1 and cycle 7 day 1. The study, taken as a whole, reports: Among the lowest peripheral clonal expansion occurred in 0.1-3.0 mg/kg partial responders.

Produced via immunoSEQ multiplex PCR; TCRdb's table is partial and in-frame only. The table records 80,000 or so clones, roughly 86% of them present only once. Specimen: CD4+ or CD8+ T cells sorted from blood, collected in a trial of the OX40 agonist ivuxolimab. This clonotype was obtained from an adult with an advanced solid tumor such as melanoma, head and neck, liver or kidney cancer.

The CDR3 protein is CASRPGGSSYNSPLHF. CDR3 in DNA: TGTGCCAGCAGACCAGGGGGGAGCTCCTATAATTCACCCCTCCACTTT. This chain connects TRBV28 to TRBJ1-6; 7 bases map to TRBD1. J was trimmed by 0 bases and V by 6 bases; bases with no gene match: 5. The CDR3 is 16 residues long. Germline CDR1 and CDR2: MDHEN and SYDVKM.